In this sample, the clone carrying this T cell receptor beta chain turned up a few times. Its cognate antigen is unknown. The CDR3 runs to 15 residues. Germline V gene lookup returns CDR1 ENHRY and CDR2 SYGVKD. With 8 bases removed from V and 8 bases from J, the gap between germline ends came to 21 bases. CD4+ naive, central memory, regulatory and stem cell-like memory cells were sorted via CD45RO/CCR7/CD25/CD127/CD95/CD27. The data derive from a study of beta chain features in type 1 diabetes. Investigators reverse transcribed all isolated RNA, so they sequenced expressed TCRB transcripts. Profiled with immunoSEQ multiplex PCR; TCRdb holds only in-frame clones, not every one. Here the sample spans hundreds of thousands of clones, about 14% being singletons. Overall study findings and caveats: For Type 1 diabetes patients, all four CD4+ subsets carried TCRB CDR3s that were moderately but significantly shorter. For patients, the naive, central memory and Treg TCRB repertoires appeared more alike than for healthy donors. Overrepresentation of cells with high TCR expression could result from cDNA sequencing. The question left open here concerned HLA type influencing TCRB rearrangement.

The chain couples TRBV10-3 to TRBJ2-2; D may be TRBD2 (5 bases). Sequenced sample: naive CD4+ T cells from blood. This TCR derives from a man between 18 and 35 years old with type 1 diabetes. The CDR3, as DNA: TGTGCCATCGGGCCGAGGGTAGCCAGCCAGGGGGAGCTGTTTTTT. It encodes CAIGPRVASQGELFF.